The text below deals with one TCR beta chain. This sample is part of a study of cytomegalovirus exposure and HLA in healthy donors. Here immunoSEQ multiplex PCR was the method, and the copy in TCRdb shows in-frame clones only, minus some. Among around 250,000 clones listed, 80% to 95% were seen once. The clonotype comes from a woman in her twenties or thirties in good health and CMV-seronegative. Sample: PBMCs.

CDR3 in amino acids: CASSIPGQIYEQYF. As DNA, the CDR3 is TGTGCCAGTAGTATACCAGGACAAATTTACGAGCAGTACTTC. The chain is built from TRBV19 and TRBJ2-7; maybe TRBD1 (5 bases). This CDR3 comprises 14 residues. The ends were cut back, 2 bases at V and 4 bases at J, with 12 bases in the middle. Germline assignment: CDR1 LNHDA and CDR2 SQIVND (reference sequence).